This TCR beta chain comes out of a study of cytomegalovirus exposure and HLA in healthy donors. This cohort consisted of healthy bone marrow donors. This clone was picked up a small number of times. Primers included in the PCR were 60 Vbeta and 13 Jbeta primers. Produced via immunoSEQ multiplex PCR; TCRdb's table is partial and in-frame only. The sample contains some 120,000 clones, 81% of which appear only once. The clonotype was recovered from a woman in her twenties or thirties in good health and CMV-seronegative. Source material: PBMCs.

CDR3 residues: CASSPTLLAGAKEQYF. The CDR3 DNA reads TGTGCCAGCAGCCCGACCTTACTAGCGGGAGCTAAAGAGCAGTACTTC. The chain recombines TRBV4-2 with TRBJ2-7; 11 nucleotides match TRBD2. CDR1 LGHNA and CDR2 YNFKEQ come from the germline V gene. CDR3 length equals 16 residues. V dropped 4 bases and J dropped 7; count of bases not matched to a gene: 12.